Listed below are T cell receptor beta chains from one sample, sequenced in a study of T cell changes during pregnancy in multiple sclerosis. TCRdb's copy holds only in-frame clones and misses some; the assay was immunoSEQ multiplex PCR. The table includes fewer than 100,000 clones, 75% to 90% detected once. This specimen consisted of peripheral blood, obtained before pregnancy. These receptor sequences come from a female donor with multiple sclerosis, enrolled in a pregnancy study. Both conserved end residues are trimmed from each CDR3. The order of the fields is J gene, V gene, clone size, CDR3 protein. Only some rows state a clone size, as once, few, many or a class for expanded clones.

J gene: TRBJ2-3; V gene: TRBV6-4; clone size: medium-sized; CDR3 protein: ASSEAGGTDTQY
J gene: TRBJ1-2; V gene: TRBV10-3; clone size: NA; CDR3 protein: AISEDRDVGYT
J gene: TRBJ2-1; V gene: TRBV10-2; clone size: NA; CDR3 protein: ASRGQGMGEQF
J gene: TRBJ2-5; V gene: TRBV6-1; clone size: NA; CDR3 protein: ASSELAGGGETQY
J gene: TRBJ1-4; V gene: TRBV18; clone size: NA; CDR3 protein: ASSPDSNEKLF
J gene: TRBJ1-4; V gene: TRBV5-1; clone size: NA; CDR3 protein: ASSLEGGGEKLF
J gene: TRBJ1-2; V gene: TRBV27; clone size: NA; CDR3 protein: ASSPRQSPVYGYT
J gene: TRBJ2-7; V gene: TRBV14; clone size: NA; CDR3 protein: ASSQDRAGDPRDEQY
J gene: TRBJ1-6; V gene: TRBV6-5; clone size: few; CDR3 protein: ASSHPGIHNSPLH
J gene: TRBJ2-3; V gene: TRBV4-1; clone size: NA; CDR3 protein: ASSHLGGGTDTQY
J gene: TRBJ2-5; V gene: TRBV29-1; clone size: NA; CDR3 protein: SVTGTQETQY
J gene: TRBJ1-2; V gene: TRBV28; clone size: NA; CDR3 protein: ASSLMRRYGYT
J gene: TRBJ1-4; V gene: TRBV5-5; clone size: NA; CDR3 protein: ASMARRTNEKLF
J gene: TRBJ1-1; V gene: TRBV7-9; clone size: NA; CDR3 protein: ASSRMAAKNTEAF
J gene: TRBJ1-1; V gene: TRBV6-6; clone size: NA; CDR3 protein: ASLLLGEGTEAF
J gene: TRBJ2-3; V gene: TRBV9; clone size: NA; CDR3 protein: ASEDTDTDTQY
J gene: TRBJ1-2; V gene: TRBV5-1; clone size: NA; CDR3 protein: ASSPGQGEGYT
J gene: TRBJ2-5; V gene: TRBV25-1; clone size: NA; CDR3 protein: ASSEWGRGQETQY
J gene: TRBJ1-2; V gene: TRBV27; clone size: NA; CDR3 protein: ASSLIAPTGYGYT
J gene: TRBJ1-6; V gene: TRBV7-2; clone size: NA; CDR3 protein: ASSPTPRDPPSPLH
J gene: TRBJ1-4; V gene: TRBV19; clone size: once; CDR3 protein: ASSIGTGPPEKLF
J gene: TRBJ2-5; V gene: TRBV5-1; clone size: NA; CDR3 protein: ASSAGETQY
J gene: TRBJ1-5; V gene: TRBV15; clone size: NA; CDR3 protein: ATSRDPTGEVAQH
J gene: TRBJ1-2; V gene: TRBV29-1; clone size: NA; CDR3 protein: SAGGWDRMYGYT
J gene: TRBJ1-2; V gene: TRBV13; clone size: NA; CDR3 protein: ASSGRTGSYGYT
J gene: TRBJ1-1; V gene: TRBV30; clone size: few; CDR3 protein: AWSSGGLNTEAF
J gene: TRBJ1-1; V gene: TRBV2; clone size: NA; CDR3 protein: AGTLDRNTEAF
J gene: TRBJ1-6; V gene: TRBV18; clone size: NA; CDR3 protein: ASSPTQGDSPLH
J gene: TRBJ1-5; V gene: TRBV30; clone size: NA; CDR3 protein: AWSVSTLEGDYSNQPQH
J gene: TRBJ1-6; V gene: TRBV28; clone size: once; CDR3 protein: ASGLRQPPNSPLH
J gene: TRBJ2-4; V gene: TRBV5-8; clone size: NA; CDR3 protein: ASSPLYQGSKNIQY
J gene: TRBJ2-3; V gene: TRBV28; clone size: NA; CDR3 protein: ASSHGLAGGTDTQY
J gene: TRBJ1-5; V gene: TRBV19; clone size: NA; CDR3 protein: ASSRRTGGSNQPQH
J gene: TRBJ1-1; V gene: TRBV6-1; clone size: NA; CDR3 protein: ASSDRLQLNTEAF
J gene: TRBJ1-2; V gene: TRBV5-6; clone size: NA; CDR3 protein: ASSFLGVDSDGYT
J gene: TRBJ1-2; V gene: TRBV6-6; clone size: NA; CDR3 protein: ASSYSKGVGYGYT
J gene: TRBJ1-1; V gene: TRBV20-1; clone size: NA; CDR3 protein: SAGGPLEAF
J gene: TRBJ2-4; V gene: TRBV6-1; clone size: NA; CDR3 protein: ASSTHRDRERY
J gene: TRBJ1-6; V gene: TRBV6-6; clone size: NA; CDR3 protein: ASSYGQHNSPLH
J gene: TRBJ2-5; V gene: TRBV7-9; clone size: NA; CDR3 protein: ASSSLGKGPQETQY
J gene: TRBJ2-5; V gene: TRBV6-1; clone size: NA; CDR3 protein: ASSEEGGSTQY
J gene: TRBJ1-1; V gene: TRBV28; clone size: once; CDR3 protein: ASSSWGGRGAF
J gene: TRBJ2-5; V gene: TRBV28; clone size: NA; CDR3 protein: ASSSPGTGEETQY
J gene: TRBJ2-1; V gene: TRBV9; clone size: NA; CDR3 protein: ASSPSGVEQF
J gene: TRBJ2-1; V gene: TRBV30; clone size: NA; CDR3 protein: AWKWTDYNEQF
J gene: TRBJ2-7; V gene: TRBV11-3; clone size: NA; CDR3 protein: ASSLGAGFGYEQY